Below, 5 T cell receptor beta chains from the same sample are listed, as sequenced in a study of T cells in Graves' hyperthyroidism and ophthalmopathy. Amplified regions were TCR beta CDR3 sequences from RNA transcripts. Carried out on the TCR CDR3, a first-round RT-PCR used the HTBI primer set. In TCRdb, the multiplex PCR reads were re-called with MiXCR into one record per CDR3 protein. There are around 240,000 distinct CDR3 sequences in the sample; approximately 14% occur only once, and about an eighth lies in the top ten. Sample: blood. These receptors all come from a woman between 35 and 50 years old with Graves' hyperthyroidism that later progressed to Graves' ophthalmopathy.

The table lists this clonotype with many counts. J is TRBJ2-7 and V is TRBV11-2; no clear D gene. The germline gives CDR1 SGHAT, CDR2 FQNNGV. This CDR3 is built from 15 residues. The V end lost 1 base, the J end lost 2 bases, and 12 bases lay between the germline ends. The CDR3 DNA sequence: TGTGCCAGCAGCTTAGCACATGGACCAGCCTACGAGCAGTACTTC. Amino acid sequence: CASSLAHGPAYEQYF.

As concerns this clonotype: One end of the junction does not line up with germline, which may come from a read error. The V call is TRBV2, the J call TRBJ2-1, with 7 bases lining up with TRBD2. Germline assignment: CDR1 SNHLY and CDR2 FYNNEI. This CDR3 has 14 residues. In nucleotides, the CDR3 is TGTGCCAGCAGTGATCCAGCGGGATTCAATCAGCAGTTCTTC. Translated: CASSDPAGFNQQFF. Together with reference TRBV2 and TRBJ2-1, the CDR3 gives the full variable domain: EPEVTQTPSHQVTQMGQEVILRCVPISNHLYFYWYRQILGQKVEFLVSFYNNEISEKSEIFDDQFSVERPDGSNFTLKIRSTKLEDSAMYFCASSDPAGFNQQFFGPGTRLTVL.

This clonotype was found many times. This chain joins TRBV7-2 and TRBJ2-3; D is undetermined. The CDR3 is 14 residues long. V lost 5 bases and J lost 1, with 10 bases in between. Germline V lookup: CDR1 SGHTA, CDR2 FQGNSA. The DNA for the CDR3 is TGTGCCAGCAGCCCTACAGTCGGCACAGATACGCAGTATTTT. Its translation: CASSPTVGTDTQYF. Together with reference TRBV7-2 and TRBJ2-3, the CDR3 gives the full variable domain: GAGVSQSPSNKVTEKGKDVELRCDPISGHTALYWYRQSLGQGLEFLIYFQGNSAPDKSGLPSDRFSAERTGGSVSTLTIQRTQQEDSAVYLCASSPTVGTDTQYFGPGTRLTVL.

This clonotype showed up many times. The rearrangement uses TRBV19 and TRBJ1-1; no definite D call. CDR3 length: 15 amino acids. The V gene lost 2 bases and the J gene lost 0 bases, with 10 bases spanning the gap. Germline V CDR1 and CDR2: LNHDA, SQIVND (reference sequence). DNA for the CDR3: TGTGCCAGTAGTATACTTGGCGGCATGAACACTGAAGCTTTCTTT. Its protein product is CASSILGGMNTEAFF. Complete variable domain (other parts from reference TRBV19 and TRBJ1-1): DGGITQSPKYLFRKEGQNVTLSCEQNLNHDAMYWYRQDPGQGLRLIYYSQIVNDFQKGDIAEGYSVSREKKESFPLTVTSAQKNPTAFYLCASSILGGMNTEAFFGQGTRLTVV.

Notes on this clonotype: Mismatch with germline at one junction end may stem from a read error. The V gene is TRBV2, the J gene TRBJ1-3, with TRBD1 as a possible D gene (5 bases). CDR1 SNHLY and CDR2 FYNNEI come from the germline V gene. The CDR3 has 17 residues. CDR3 sequence: CTSSLRGVDLAGNTIYF. For the CDR3, the DNA is TGTACCAGCAGCTTAAGGGGAGTTGACCTCGCTGGAAACACCATATATTTT. The full variable domain, rest sourced from reference TRBV2 and TRBJ1-3, is EPEVTQTPSHQVTQMGQEVILRCVPISNHLYFYWYRQILGQKVEFLVSFYNNEISEKSEIFDDQFSVERPDGSNFTLKIRSTKLEDSAMYFCTSSLRGVDLAGNTIYFGEGSWLTVV.